This TCR beta chain was captured in a study of blood T cell repertoires in COVID-19. For the study at large: Sites across the United States, Italy and Spain contributed samples from acute and convalescent COVID-19. In each case, the material was cDNA or gDNA derived from T cells, B-cell-depleted T cells, or PBMCs.

Original processing methods: Amplification of reference gene primers was used by the study to estimate nucleated cell counts. Method: immunoSEQ multiplex PCR; TCRdb's copy keeps in-frame clones and lacks some. V, J and clone size reflect that table, while D and trimming were determined from the DNA. This sample carries over 120,000 clones, roughly four fifths of them seen once, and the ten largest clones take roughly 3%. CDR3 size: 16 residues. CDR1 and CDR2 (germline): SGHTA, FQGNSA. The J segment lost 2 bases and the V segment lost 5 bases, leaving 10 bases of the junction unmatched. This receptor was taken from a woman of 80 years or more with acute or convalescent COVID-19. The specimen was peripheral blood. The V call is TRBV7-2, the J call TRBJ2-5; 8 positions agree with TRBD2. The CDR3 reads CASSPSSGQSQETQYF. In DNA form, the CDR3 reads TGTGCCAGCAGCCCGTCTAGCGGGCAATCTCAAGAGACCCAGTACTTC.